Listed below are T cell receptor beta chains from one sample, sequenced in a study of CD8 T cells in Susac syndrome. TCRdb re-derived calls from the immunoSEQ multiplex PCR reads in MiXCR, one entry per CDR3 protein. The table shows around 300,000 distinct CDR3 sequences, with approximately 91% occurring only once. Material for sequencing was CD8+ T cells from PBMCs. Receptors were obtained from a human donor with multiple sclerosis. CDR3s include the opening cysteine and the closing phenylalanine or tryptophan. D genes are given only for firm matches.

TRBV7-7	TRBJ2-1	NA	CASSFSGGEQFF
TRBV6-2/TRBV6-3	TRBJ2-1	TRBD1	CASSYSDRLYNEQFF
TRBV14	TRBJ1-2	NA	CASSPAGNYGYTF
TRBV7-9	TRBJ2-5	NA	CASNLPLQGETQYF
TRBV4-3	TRBJ2-7	NA	CARIGTWSYEQYF
TRBV27	TRBJ1-6	NA	CASSLSTGPYSPLHF
TRBV6-2/TRBV6-3	TRBJ2-3	TRBD2	CASRNPSGSNTQYF
TRBV4-1	TRBJ2-1	TRBD2	CASSQGPGGGAWNNEQFF
TRBV11-2	TRBJ2-7	NA	CASSLVFSEQYF
TRBV15	TRBJ2-6	NA	CATTAQSSGANVLTF
TRBV27	TRBJ1-2	NA	CASSFVGLLSYTF
TRBV20-1	TRBJ2-1	TRBD1	CSAQGTGYNWGTYNEQFF
TRBV19	TRBJ2-1	NA	CASSPHFQGSNEQFF
TRBV7-8	TRBJ2-3	TRBD2	CASSNSGSSTDTQYF
TRBV30	TRBJ2-1	TRBD2	CAWSVTGTSGLYNEQFF
TRBV12-3/TRBV12-4	TRBJ1-5	NA	CASSPDGFNQPQHF
TRBV3-1	TRBJ2-5	NA	CASTGLLEETQYF
TRBV24-1	TRBJ2-2	NA	CATSVAGELFF
TRBV19	TRBJ2-5	NA	CASSIGPPRRGHLQETQYF
TRBV30	TRBJ2-7	NA	CAWSVGGLFSYEQYF
TRBV27	TRBJ1-2	NA	CASSFLGGQLDGYTF
TRBV7-9	TRBJ2-7	NA	CASSFQVHEQYF
TRBV29-1	TRBJ2-3	TRBD2	CLAGYTDTQYF
TRBV9	TRBJ2-3	NA	CASSSRWDTQYF
TRBV29-1	TRBJ2-7	NA	CSVWRGGSYEQYF
TRBV19	TRBJ2-1	TRBD2	CASGSGSYNEQFF
TRBV6-1	TRBJ2-3	TRBD2	CASSGVAGAGTDTQYF
TRBV29-1	TRBJ2-7	TRBD1	CSAFSGDRTYEQYF
TRBV6-2/TRBV6-3	TRBJ2-7	NA	CASSYDVAYEQYF
TRBV4-3	TRBJ1-1	TRBD1	CASSQGQGVNTEAFF
TRBV7-9	TRBJ1-2	NA	CASTGGLYGYTF
TRBV14	TRBJ2-1	NA	CASSQSRTAPGGNEQFF
TRBV19	TRBJ2-1	TRBD2	CASSIAGAAHEQFF
TRBV6-2/TRBV6-3	TRBJ2-7	TRBD2	CASSTLTGGDVEQYF
TRBV16	TRBJ1-5	NA	CASSPRDQPQHF
TRBV20-1	TRBJ2-7	TRBD2	CSARDLVRGGDSYEQYF
TRBV7-6	TRBJ1-6	NA	CASSLAGWHSPLHF
TRBV19	TRBJ2-1	TRBD2	CASSIDSGRNSYNEQFF
TRBV30	TRBJ2-7	TRBD2	CACHRLAGYEQYF
TRBV12-3/TRBV12-4	TRBJ2-2	TRBD2	CASSILAGATGELFF
TRBV12-3/TRBV12-4	TRBJ2-5	TRBD1	CASSLAGGETQYF
TRBV20-1	TRBJ1-2	NA	CSARSGDGRGYTF
TRBV28	TRBJ1-2	TRBD1	CASSLLTGDGYTF
TRBV28	TRBJ2-7	NA	CASSPLPGHEQYF
TRBV25-1	TRBJ2-1	TRBD1	CASSDRGSYNEQFF
TRBV12-3/TRBV12-4	TRBJ2-7	NA	CASSPLPGASATYEQYF
TRBV20-1	TRBJ2-3	NA	CSAIPGGGTDTQYF
TRBV20-1	TRBJ2-7	TRBD2	CSASDLAGDPYEQYF
TRBV3-1	TRBJ2-7	TRBD1	CASSAQTGGAYEQYF
TRBV28	TRBJ2-2	NA	CASSWSTGELFF
TRBV13	TRBJ2-5	TRBD2	CASSKRLAGNQETQYF